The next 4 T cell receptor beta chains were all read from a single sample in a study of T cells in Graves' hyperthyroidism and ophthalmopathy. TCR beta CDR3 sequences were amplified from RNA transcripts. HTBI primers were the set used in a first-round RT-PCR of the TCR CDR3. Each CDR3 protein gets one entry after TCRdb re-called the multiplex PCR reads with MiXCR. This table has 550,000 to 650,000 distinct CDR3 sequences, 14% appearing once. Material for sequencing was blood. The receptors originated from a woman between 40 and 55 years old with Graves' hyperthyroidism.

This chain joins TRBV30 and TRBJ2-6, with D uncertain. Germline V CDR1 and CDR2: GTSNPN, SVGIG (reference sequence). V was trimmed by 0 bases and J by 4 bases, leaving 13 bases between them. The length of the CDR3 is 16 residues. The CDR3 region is CAWSVGIKGGANVLTF. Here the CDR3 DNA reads TGTGCCTGGAGTGTTGGCATAAAAGGAGGGGCCAACGTCCTGACTTTC.

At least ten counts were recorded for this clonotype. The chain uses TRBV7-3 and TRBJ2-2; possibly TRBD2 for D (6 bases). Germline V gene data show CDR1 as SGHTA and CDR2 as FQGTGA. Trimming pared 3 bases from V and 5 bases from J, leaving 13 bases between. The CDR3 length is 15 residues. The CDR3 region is CASSLDGRGTGELFF. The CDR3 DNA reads TGTGCCAGCAGCTTGGACGGGAGAGGGACCGGGGAGCTGTTTTTT.

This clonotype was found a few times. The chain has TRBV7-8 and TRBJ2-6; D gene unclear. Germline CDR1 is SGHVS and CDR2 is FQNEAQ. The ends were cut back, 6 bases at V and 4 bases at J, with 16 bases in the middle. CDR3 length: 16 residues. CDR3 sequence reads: CASSPISSLGANVLTF. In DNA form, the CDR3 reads TGTGCCAGCAGTCCTATTTCCTCCCTCGGGGCCAACGTCCTGACTTTC.

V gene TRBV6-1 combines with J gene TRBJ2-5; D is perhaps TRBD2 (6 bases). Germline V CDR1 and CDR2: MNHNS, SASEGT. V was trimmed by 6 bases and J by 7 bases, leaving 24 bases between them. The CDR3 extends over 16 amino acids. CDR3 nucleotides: TGTGCCAGCAGCGTCGGAGGGCCAGGGCCTTCGGGGACCCAGTACTTC. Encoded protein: CASSVGGPGPSGTQYF.